Listed below are T cell receptor beta chains from one sample, sequenced in a study of T cell changes during pregnancy in multiple sclerosis. TCRdb's table, derived via immunoSEQ multiplex PCR, lists solely in-frame clones and lacks some. The sample records roughly 69,000 clones, approximately 91% being singletons. Sample: peripheral blood, taken in the third trimester of pregnancy. The receptors here all came from a female donor with multiple sclerosis, enrolled in a pregnancy study. CDR3s include the opening cysteine and the closing phenylalanine or tryptophan. Each record gives: CDR3 protein, CDR3 DNA, clone size, D gene, J gene, V gene. D genes are given only for firm matches. For some rows the clone size is stated as once, few or many, or as a class when expanded; others skip it.

CASSSTRQHRSMNTEAFF TGTGCCAGCAGCTCGACCCGACAGCACCGGTCCATGAACACTGAAGCTTTCTTT once - TRBJ1-1 TRBV11-2
CASSFRGRITEAFF TGTGCCAGCAGCTTCAGGGGGCGGATCACTGAAGCTTTCTTT - TRBD1 TRBJ1-1 TRBV5-4
CASSLAHGQAQETQYF TGCGCCAGCAGCTTGGCTCACGGACAGGCTCAAGAGACCCAGTACTTC - TRBD1 TRBJ2-5 TRBV5-1
CASSLRGGGSAYSNQPQHF TGTGCCAGCAGTTTAAGAGGGGGGGGGTCGGCTTATAGCAATCAGCCCCAGCATTTT - - TRBJ1-5 TRBV27
CASSFSDLEDTQYF TGTGCCAGCAGTTTTTCGGACTTAGAAGATACGCAGTATTTT - - TRBJ2-3 TRBV28
CASSRPTGVADTQYF TGTGCCAGCTCTCGTCCGACAGGGGTGGCAGATACGCAGTATTTT - TRBD1 TRBJ2-3 TRBV9
CASSLGQQETQYF TGTGCCAGCAGCTTGGGGCAGCAAGAGACCCAGTACTTC - - TRBJ2-5 TRBV5-4
CASTTGIGYEQYF TGTGCCAGCACTACCGGGATAGGCTACGAGCAGTACTTC - - TRBJ2-7 TRBV6-1
CASSYATSSGNTIYF TGTGCCAGCAGTTATGCCACGAGCTCTGGAAACACCATATATTTT few - TRBJ1-3 TRBV28
CASSESGGDSPLHF TGTGCCAGCAGTGAATCGGGGGGAGATTCACCCCTCCACTTT - - TRBJ1-6 TRBV6-1
CASSPRGQTNEKLFF TGTGCCAGCAGCCCCAGAGGACAGACTAATGAAAAACTGTTTTTT - - TRBJ1-4 TRBV4-2
CASVQGVNQPQHF TGTGCCAGCGTACAGGGGGTAAATCAGCCCCAGCATTTT - TRBD1 TRBJ1-5 TRBV6-6
CASSLLETQYF TGTGCCAGCAGCTTACTAGAGACCCAGTACTTC - - TRBJ2-5 TRBV7-3
CASSFGGSYGYTF TGTGCCAGCAGTTTCGGGGGATCCTATGGCTACACCTTC - - TRBJ1-2 TRBV28
CASSSAVGGSSFGTQYF TGTGCCAGCAGTTCGGCTGTTGGCGGCTCATCGTTCGGTACGCAGTATTTT - - TRBJ2-3 TRBV28
CASRAGEEQFF TGTGCCAGCAGGGCGGGGGAGGAGCAGTTCTTC - TRBD2 TRBJ2-1 TRBV27
CASSLGTEGEQYF TGTGCCAGCAGCTTGGGGACAGAGGGCGAGCAGTACTTC - - TRBJ2-7 TRBV5-6
CASSNGSLAGEQFF TGTGCCAGCAGCAACGGGTCACTAGCGGGCGAGCAGTTCTTC - - TRBJ2-1 TRBV21-1